This TCR beta chain derives from a study of T cell changes during pregnancy in multiple sclerosis. Germline assignment: CDR1 SGDLS and CDR2 YYNGEE. There are 14 residues in the CDR3. V shed 3 bases and J 5 bases; nucleotides not matched to a gene: 6. The assay was immunoSEQ multiplex PCR, and TCRdb's table has in-frame clones only and misses some. The table includes under 100,000 clones, 85% to 95% detected once. The receptor comes from a female donor with multiple sclerosis, enrolled in a pregnancy study. The chain recombines TRBV9 with TRBJ2-3; 7 bases are a match to TRBD1. The sequencing used peripheral blood, collected in the third trimester of pregnancy. CDR3 DNA: TGTGCCAGCAGCGCACAGGGGTCACAAGATACGCAGTATTTT. It encodes CASSAQGSQDTQYF.